This T cell receptor (beta chain) appears in the sequencing data of a study of blood T cell repertoires in COVID-19. Original data processing: Estimated nucleated cell counts came from reference gene primer amplification. TCRdb's table, derived via immunoSEQ multiplex PCR, lists solely in-frame clones and lacks some. The V and J calls and clone size are taken from that table; D and trimming were inferred from the DNA. There are 45,000 or so clones in the sample; about 83% occur only once, and around 8% lies in the top ten. Germline V CDR1 and CDR2: SGHNT, YYREEE (reference sequence). The CDR3 runs to 15 residues. The junction had 4 bases not matched to a gene; V was cut back by 3 bases and J by 2 bases.

The material sequenced was peripheral blood. This TCR came from a man older than 75 in a cohort sampled during active COVID-19. V usage is TRBV5-4 and J usage is TRBJ2-7; TRBD2 aligns across 11 bases. The CDR3 nucleotides read TGTGCCAGCAGCTCACTAGCGGGGGATCCCTACGAGCAGTACTTC. Translating it yields CASSSLAGDPYEQYF.